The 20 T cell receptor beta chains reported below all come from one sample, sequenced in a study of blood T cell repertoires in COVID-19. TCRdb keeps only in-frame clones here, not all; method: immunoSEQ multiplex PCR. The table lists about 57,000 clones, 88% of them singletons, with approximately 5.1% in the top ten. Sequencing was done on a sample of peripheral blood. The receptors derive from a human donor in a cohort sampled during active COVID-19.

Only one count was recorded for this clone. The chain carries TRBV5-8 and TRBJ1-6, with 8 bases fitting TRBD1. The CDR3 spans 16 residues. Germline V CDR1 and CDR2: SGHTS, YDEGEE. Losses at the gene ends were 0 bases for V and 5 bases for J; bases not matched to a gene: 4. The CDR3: CASSLDGQGNNSPLHF. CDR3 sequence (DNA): TGTGCCAGCAGCTTGGACGGACAGGGCAATAATTCACCCCTCCACTTT.

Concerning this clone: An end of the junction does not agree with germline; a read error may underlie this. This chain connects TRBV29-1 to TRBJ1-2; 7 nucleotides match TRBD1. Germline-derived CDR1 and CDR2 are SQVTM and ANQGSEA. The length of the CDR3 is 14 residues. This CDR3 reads CSVEGQGQIYRYTF. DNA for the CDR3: TGCAGCGTTGAAGGCCAGGGACAGATCTATCGCTACACCTTC.

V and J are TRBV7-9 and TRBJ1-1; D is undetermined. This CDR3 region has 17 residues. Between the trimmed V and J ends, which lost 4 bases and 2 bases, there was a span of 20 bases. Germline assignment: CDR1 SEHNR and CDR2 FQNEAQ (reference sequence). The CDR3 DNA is TGTGCCAGCAGCTCTTTCCTTAGGAGCAGATCTAACACTGAAGCTTTCTTT. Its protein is CASSSFLRSRSNTEAFF.

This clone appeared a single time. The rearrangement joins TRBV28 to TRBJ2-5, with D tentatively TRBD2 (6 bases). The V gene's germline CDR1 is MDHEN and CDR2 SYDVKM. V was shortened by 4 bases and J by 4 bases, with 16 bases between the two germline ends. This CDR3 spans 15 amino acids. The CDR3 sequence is CASSSGGSEGETQYF. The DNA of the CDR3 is TGTGCCAGCAGTTCCGGGGGTTCAGAGGGAGAGACCCAGTACTTC.

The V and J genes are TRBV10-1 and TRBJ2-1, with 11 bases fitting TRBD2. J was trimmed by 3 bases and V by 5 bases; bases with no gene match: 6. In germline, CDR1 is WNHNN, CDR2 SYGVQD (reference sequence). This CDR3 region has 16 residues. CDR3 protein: CASSPGLAVFYNEQFF. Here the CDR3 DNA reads TGCGCCAGCAGTCCGGGACTAGCGGTTTTCTACAATGAGCAGTTCTTC.

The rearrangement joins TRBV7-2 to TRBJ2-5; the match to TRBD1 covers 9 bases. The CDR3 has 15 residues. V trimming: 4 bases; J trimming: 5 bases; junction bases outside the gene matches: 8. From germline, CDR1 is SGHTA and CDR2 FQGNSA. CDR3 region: CASSSNRGRDETQYF. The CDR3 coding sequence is TGTGCCAGCAGCTCGAACAGGGGGCGAGACGAGACCCAGTACTTC.

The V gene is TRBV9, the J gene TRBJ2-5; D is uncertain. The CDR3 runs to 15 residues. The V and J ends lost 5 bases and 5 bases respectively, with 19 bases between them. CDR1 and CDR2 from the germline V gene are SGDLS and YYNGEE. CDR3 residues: CASSKENTRRETQYF. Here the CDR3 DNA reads TGTGCCAGCAGTAAAGAAAATACTCGTCGGGAGACCCAGTACTTC.

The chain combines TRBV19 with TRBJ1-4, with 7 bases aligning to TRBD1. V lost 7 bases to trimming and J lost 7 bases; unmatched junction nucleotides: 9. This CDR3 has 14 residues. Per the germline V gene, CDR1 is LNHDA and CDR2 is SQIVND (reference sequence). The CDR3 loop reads CASTHRGRGEKLFF. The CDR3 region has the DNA TGTGCCAGTACCCACAGGGGCCGGGGTGAAAAACTGTTTTTT.

CDR3 protein: CASSEAMSSGNTIYF. In nucleotides, the CDR3 is TGTGCCAGCAGTGAAGCTATGAGCTCTGGAAACACCATATATTTT. The V and J genes are TRBV6-1 and TRBJ1-3; D gene unclear. From germline, CDR1 is MNHNS and CDR2 SASEGT. The CDR3 is made up of 15 amino acids. Trimming pared 0 bases from V and 0 bases from J, leaving 6 bases between.

This CDR3 is CASSFPGLAGGRTDTQYF. For the CDR3, the DNA is TGTGCCAGCAGCTTCCCCGGACTAGCGGGAGGGAGGACAGATACGCAGTATTTT. The chain employs TRBV5-4 and TRBJ2-3; 15 bases match TRBD2. The CDR3 extends over 18 amino acids. The V gene end was trimmed by 2 bases and the J gene end by 3 bases; junction bases not matched to a gene: 7. The V gene's germline CDR1 is SGHNT and CDR2 YYREEE (reference sequence).

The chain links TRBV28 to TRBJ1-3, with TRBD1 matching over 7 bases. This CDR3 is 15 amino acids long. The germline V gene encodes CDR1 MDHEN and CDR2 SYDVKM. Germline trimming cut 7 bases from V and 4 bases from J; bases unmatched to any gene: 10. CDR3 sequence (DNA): TGTGCCAGCATGGGACAGATACCTACGGGAAACACCATATATTTT. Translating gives CASMGQIPTGNTIYF.

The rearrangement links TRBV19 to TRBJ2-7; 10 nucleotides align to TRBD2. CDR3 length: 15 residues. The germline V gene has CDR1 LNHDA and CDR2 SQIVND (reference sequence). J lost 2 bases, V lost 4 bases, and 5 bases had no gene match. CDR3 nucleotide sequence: TGTGCCAGTAGTACATTACTAGCGGGGACCTACGAGCAGTACTTC. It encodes CASSTLLAGTYEQYF. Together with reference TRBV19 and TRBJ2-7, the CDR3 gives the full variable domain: DGGITQSPKYLFRKEGQNVTLSCEQNLNHDAMYWYRQDPGQGLRLIYYSQIVNDFQKGDIAEGYSVSREKKESFPLTVTSAQKNPTAFYLCASSTLLAGTYEQYFGPGTRLTVT.

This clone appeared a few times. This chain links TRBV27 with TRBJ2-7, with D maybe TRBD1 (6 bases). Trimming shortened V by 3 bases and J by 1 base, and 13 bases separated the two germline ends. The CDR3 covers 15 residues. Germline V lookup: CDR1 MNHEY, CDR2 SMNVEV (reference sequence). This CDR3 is CASSFSGQGSYEQYF. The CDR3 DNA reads TGTGCCAGCAGTTTTAGTGGCCAGGGGTCCTACGAGCAGTACTTC.

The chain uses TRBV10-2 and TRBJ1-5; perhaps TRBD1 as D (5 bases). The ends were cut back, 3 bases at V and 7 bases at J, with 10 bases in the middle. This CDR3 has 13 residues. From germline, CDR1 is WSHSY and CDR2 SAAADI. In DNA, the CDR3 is TGCGCCAGCAGTGACAGGGAGGGACAGCCCCAGCATTTT. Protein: CASSDREGQPQHF.

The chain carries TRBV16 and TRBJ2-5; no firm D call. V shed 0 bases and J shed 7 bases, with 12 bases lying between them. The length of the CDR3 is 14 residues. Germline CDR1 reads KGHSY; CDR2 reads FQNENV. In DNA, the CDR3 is TGTGCCAGCAGCCAATCGACTGGCCCTACGACCCAGTACTTC. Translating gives CASSQSTGPTTQYF.

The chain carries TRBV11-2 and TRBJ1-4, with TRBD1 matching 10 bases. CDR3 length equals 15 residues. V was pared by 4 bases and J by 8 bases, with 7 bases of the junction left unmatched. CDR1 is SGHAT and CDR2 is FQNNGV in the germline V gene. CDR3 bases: TGTGCCAGCAGCTCGACAGGGGGCGCCGAGGAAAAACTGTTTTTT. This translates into CASSSTGGAEEKLFF.

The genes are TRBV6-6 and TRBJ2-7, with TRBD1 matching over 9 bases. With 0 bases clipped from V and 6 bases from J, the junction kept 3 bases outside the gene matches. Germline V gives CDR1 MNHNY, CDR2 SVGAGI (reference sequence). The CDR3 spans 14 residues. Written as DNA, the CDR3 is TGTGCCAGCAGTTACTCGGGACAGGGAGCCGAGCAGTACTTC. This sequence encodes CASSYSGQGAEQYF.

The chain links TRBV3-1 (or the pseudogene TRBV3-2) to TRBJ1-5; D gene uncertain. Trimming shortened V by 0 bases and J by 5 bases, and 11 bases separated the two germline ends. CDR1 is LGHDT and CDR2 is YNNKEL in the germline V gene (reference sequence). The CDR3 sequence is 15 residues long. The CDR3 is CASSQEGAQHQPQHF. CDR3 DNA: TGTGCCAGCAGCCAAGAGGGCGCTCAGCATCAGCCCCAGCATTTT.

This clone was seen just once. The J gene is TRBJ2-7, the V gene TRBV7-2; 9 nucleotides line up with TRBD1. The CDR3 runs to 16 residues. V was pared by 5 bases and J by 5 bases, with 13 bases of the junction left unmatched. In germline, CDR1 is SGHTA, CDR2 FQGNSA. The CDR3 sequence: CASSPTGGTGYHEQYF. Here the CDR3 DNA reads TGTGCCAGCAGCCCTACCGGAGGGACAGGGTACCACGAGCAGTACTTC.

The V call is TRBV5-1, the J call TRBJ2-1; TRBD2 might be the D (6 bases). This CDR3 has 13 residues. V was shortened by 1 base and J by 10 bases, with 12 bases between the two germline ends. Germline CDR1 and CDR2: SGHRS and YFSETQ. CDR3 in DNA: TGCGCCAGCAGCTTGAGTCGTGGGGGGGAGCAGTTCTTC. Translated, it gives CASSLSRGGEQFF.